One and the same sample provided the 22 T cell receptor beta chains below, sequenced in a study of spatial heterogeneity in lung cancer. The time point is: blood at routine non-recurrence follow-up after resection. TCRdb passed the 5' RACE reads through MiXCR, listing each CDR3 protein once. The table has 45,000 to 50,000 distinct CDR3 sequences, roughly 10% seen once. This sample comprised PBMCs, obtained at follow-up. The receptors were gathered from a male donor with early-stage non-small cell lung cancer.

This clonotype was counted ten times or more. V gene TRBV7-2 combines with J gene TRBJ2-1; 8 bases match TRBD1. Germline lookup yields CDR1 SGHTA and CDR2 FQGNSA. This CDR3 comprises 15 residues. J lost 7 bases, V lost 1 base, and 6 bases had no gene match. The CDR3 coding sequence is TGTGCCAGCAGCTTAGGGCGGACAGGGAATAATGAGCAGTTCTTC. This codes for CASSLGRTGNNEQFF.

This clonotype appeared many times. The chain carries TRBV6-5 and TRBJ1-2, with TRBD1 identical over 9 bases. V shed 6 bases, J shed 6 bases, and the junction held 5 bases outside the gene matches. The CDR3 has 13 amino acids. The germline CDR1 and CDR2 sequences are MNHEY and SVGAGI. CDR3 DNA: TGTGCCAGCAGACCGGGACAGGGCGATGGCTACACCTTC. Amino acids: CASRPGQGDGYTF.

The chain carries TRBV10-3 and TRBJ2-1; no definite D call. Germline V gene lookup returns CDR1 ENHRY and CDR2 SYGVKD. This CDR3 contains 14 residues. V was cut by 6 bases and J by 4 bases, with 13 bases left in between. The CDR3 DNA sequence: TGTGCCATCAGACCGACGGCGCAGTACAATGAGCAGTTCTTC. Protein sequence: CAIRPTAQYNEQFF.

The CDR3 bases are TGTGCCAGCAGCCCCGGCCCGGATAACTATGGCTACACCTTC. It encodes CASSPGPDNYGYTF. The chain uses TRBV7-3 and TRBJ1-2, with no clear D. Germline V lookup: CDR1 SGHTA, CDR2 FQGTGA. The CDR3 is 14 residues long. Trimming removed 5 bases at V and 1 base at J, with 11 bases between.

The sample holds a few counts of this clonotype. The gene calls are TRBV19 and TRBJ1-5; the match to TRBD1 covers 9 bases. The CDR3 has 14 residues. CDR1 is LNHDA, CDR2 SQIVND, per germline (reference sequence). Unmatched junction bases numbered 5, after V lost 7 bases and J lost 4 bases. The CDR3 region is CASTGTGPNQPQHF. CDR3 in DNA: TGTGCCAGTACCGGGACAGGGCCAAATCAGCCCCAGCATTTT.

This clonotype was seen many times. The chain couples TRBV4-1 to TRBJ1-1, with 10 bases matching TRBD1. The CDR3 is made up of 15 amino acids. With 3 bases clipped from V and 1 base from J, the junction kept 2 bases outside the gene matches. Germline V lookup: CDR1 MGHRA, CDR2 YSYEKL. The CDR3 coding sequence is TGCGCCAGCAGCCAGTGGGACAGGGGGAACACTGAAGCTTTCTTT. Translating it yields CASSQWDRGNTEAFF.

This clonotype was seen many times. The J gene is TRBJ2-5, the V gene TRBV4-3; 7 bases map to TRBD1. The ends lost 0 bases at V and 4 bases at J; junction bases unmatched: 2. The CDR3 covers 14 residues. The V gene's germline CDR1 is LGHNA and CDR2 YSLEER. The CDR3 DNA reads TGCGCCAGCAGCCAAGACCCAGGGGGAGAGACCCAGTACTTC. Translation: CASSQDPGGETQYF.

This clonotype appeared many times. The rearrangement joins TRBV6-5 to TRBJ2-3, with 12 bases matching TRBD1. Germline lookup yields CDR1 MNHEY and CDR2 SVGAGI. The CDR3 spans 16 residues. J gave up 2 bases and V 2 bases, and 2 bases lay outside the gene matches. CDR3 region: CASSYGTGGPTDTQYF. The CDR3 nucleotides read TGTGCCAGCAGTTACGGGACAGGGGGCCCCACAGATACGCAGTATTTT.

CDR3 protein: CASSQSPLTYEQYF. DNA of the CDR3: TGCGCCAGCAGCCAGTCCCCTCTGACCTACGAGCAGTACTTC. The gene calls are TRBV4-1 and TRBJ2-7; D is ambiguous. The CDR3 has 14 amino acids. Deletions cut 3 bases from V and 2 bases from J, with 11 bases between. Per the germline V gene, CDR1 is MGHRA and CDR2 is YSYEKL.

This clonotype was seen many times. CDR3 residues: CASSQDPRAGEKLFF. DNA of the CDR3: TGCGCCAGCAGCCAAGATCCGAGGGCTGGGGAAAAACTGTTTTTT. The rearrangement joins TRBV4-3 to TRBJ1-4; D not certain. Looked up from germline, CDR1 is LGHNA and CDR2 is YSLEER. The CDR3 has 15 amino acids. V was shortened by 0 bases and J by 8 bases, with 13 bases between the two germline ends.

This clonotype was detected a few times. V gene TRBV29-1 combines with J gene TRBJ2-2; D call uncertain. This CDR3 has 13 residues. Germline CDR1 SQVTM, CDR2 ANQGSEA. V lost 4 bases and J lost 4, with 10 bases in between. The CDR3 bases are TGCAGCGTTGCAGGTACTCGCACCGGGGAGCTGTTTTTT. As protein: CSVAGTRTGELFF.

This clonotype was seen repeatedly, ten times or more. The CDR3 sequence is CARKIMIEGIQYF. The CDR3 DNA is TGTGCCAGAAAGATCATGATCGAGGGCATTCAGTACTTC. J is TRBJ2-4 and V is TRBV19; maybe TRBD2 (5 bases). This CDR3 contains 13 residues. CDR1 is LNHDA, CDR2 SQIVND, per germline (reference sequence). V dropped 9 bases and J dropped 9 bases, with 18 bases sitting between them.

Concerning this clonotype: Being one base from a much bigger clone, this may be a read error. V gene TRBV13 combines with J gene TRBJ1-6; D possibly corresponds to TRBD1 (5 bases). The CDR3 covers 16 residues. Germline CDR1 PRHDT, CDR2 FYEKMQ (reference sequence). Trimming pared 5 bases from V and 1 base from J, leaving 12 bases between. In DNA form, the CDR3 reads TGTGCCAGCAGCGAGGCAGGGAGATCCTATAATTCACCCCTCCACTTT. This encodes CASSEAGRSYNSPLHF.

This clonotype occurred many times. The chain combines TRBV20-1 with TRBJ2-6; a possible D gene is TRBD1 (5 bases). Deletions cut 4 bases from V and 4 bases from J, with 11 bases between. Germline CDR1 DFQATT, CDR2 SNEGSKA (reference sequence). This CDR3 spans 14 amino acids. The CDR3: CSAKPGFGANVLTF. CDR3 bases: TGCAGTGCTAAACCAGGGTTCGGGGCCAACGTCCTGACTTTC.

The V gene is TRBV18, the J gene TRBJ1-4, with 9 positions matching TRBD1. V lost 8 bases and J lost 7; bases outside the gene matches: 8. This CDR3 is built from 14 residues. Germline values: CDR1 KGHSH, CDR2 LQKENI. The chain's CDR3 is CASHRDRATEKLFF. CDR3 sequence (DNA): TGTGCCAGCCACCGGGACAGGGCCACTGAAAAACTGTTTTTT.

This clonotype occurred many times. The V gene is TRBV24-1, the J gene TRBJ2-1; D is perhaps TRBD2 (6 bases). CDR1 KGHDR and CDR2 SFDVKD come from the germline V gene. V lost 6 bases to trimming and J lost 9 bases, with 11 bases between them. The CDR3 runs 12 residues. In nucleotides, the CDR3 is TGTGCCACCAGTACGGGACTGGCTGAGCAGTTCTTC. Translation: CATSTGLAEQFF.

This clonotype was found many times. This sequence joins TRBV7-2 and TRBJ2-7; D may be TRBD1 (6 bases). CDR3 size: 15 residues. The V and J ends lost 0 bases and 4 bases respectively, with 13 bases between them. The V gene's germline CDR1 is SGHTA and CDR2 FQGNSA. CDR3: CASSLAVGAPYEQYF. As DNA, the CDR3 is TGTGCCAGCAGCTTAGCGGTGGGGGCCCCGTACGAGCAGTACTTC.

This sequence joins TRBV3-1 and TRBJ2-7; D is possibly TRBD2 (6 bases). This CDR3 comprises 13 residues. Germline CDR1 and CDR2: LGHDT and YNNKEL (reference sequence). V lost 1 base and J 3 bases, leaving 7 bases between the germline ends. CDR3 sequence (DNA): TGTGCCAGCAGCCAAGTGGAGGGCTACGAGCAGTACTTC. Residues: CASSQVEGYEQYF.

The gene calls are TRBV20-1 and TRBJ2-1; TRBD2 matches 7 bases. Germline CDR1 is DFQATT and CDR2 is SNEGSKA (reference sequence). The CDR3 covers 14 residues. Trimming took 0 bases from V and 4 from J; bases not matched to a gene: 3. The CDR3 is CSARDSGAYNEQFF. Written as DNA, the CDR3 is TGCAGTGCTAGAGACAGCGGGGCATACAATGAGCAGTTCTTC.

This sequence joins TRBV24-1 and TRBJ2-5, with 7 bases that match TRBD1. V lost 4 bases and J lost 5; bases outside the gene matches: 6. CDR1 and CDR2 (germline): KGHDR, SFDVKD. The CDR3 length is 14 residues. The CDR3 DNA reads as TGTGCCACCAGTGAGAACGACAGGGCGGAGACCCAGTACTTC. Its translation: CATSENDRAETQYF.

CDR3 bases: TGTGCCAGCAGCTTGGACCTTAGAGTAGGCTACACCTTC. Translated: CASSLDLRVGYTF. The chain has TRBV7-2 and TRBJ1-2; D not certain. CDR1 is SGHTA, CDR2 FQGNSA, per germline. The CDR3 sequence is 13 residues long. Deletions cut 3 bases from V and 8 bases from J, with 13 bases between. Combining the CDR3 with reference TRBV7-2 and TRBJ1-2 gives the whole variable domain GAGVSQSPSNKVTEKGKDVELRCDPISGHTALYWYRQSLGQGLEFLIYFQGNSAPDKSGLPSDRFSAERTGGSVSTLTIQRTQQEDSAVYLCASSLDLRVGYTFGSGTRLTVV.

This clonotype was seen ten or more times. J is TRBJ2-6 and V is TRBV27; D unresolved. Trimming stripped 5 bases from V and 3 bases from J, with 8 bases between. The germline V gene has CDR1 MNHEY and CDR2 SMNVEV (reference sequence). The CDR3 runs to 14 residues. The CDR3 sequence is CASSARGGANVLTF. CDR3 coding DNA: TGTGCCAGCAGTGCCAGAGGTGGGGCCAACGTCCTGACTTTC.